Presented here are 9 T cell receptor beta chains from one specimen sequenced in a study of blood T cell repertoires in COVID-19. Clones were sequenced by immunoSEQ multiplex PCR, and TCRdb holds only the in-frame ones, with some missing. The sample yields about 220,000 clones, roughly nine tenths seen once. The sample comprised PBMCs or T cells enriched from blood (not recorded which). These receptors all stem from a woman aged 18-35 years in a cohort exposed to, infected with or recovered from COVID-19 (not recorded which).

Points on this clone: This specimen includes other DNA sequences encoding the same CDR3. V usage is TRBV3-1 (or the pseudogene TRBV3-2) and J usage is TRBJ1-1; D ambiguous. This CDR3 region has 13 residues. V was trimmed by 1 base and J by 5 bases, leaving 8 bases between them. The germline CDR1 and CDR2 sequences are LGHDT and YNNKEL (reference sequence). CDR3 loop: CASSQVSGTEAFF. DNA of the CDR3: TGTGCCAGCAGCCAAGTGTCCGGGACTGAAGCTTTCTTT.

The CDR3 sequence: CASSFQTSGRGDNEQFF. In DNA form, the CDR3 reads TGCGCCAGCAGCTTCCAAACTAGCGGGAGAGGGGACAATGAGCAGTTCTTC. The chain is built from TRBV5-1 and TRBJ2-1, with 11 bases that match TRBD2. The CDR3 consists of 17 residues. Germline values: CDR1 SGHRS, CDR2 YFSETQ. J gave up 5 bases and V 2 bases, and 9 bases lay outside the gene matches.

The J gene is TRBJ1-3, the V gene TRBV12-3 or TRBV12-4; D remains unclear. This CDR3 has 11 amino acids. V dropped 5 bases and J dropped 4 bases, with 3 bases sitting between them. The DNA for the CDR3 is TGTGCCAGCAGTCGGGGAAACACCATATATTTT. It yields the protein CASSRGNTIYF.

The CDR3 sequence is CASNPRGGQRGEQYF. In DNA, the CDR3 is TGCGCCAGCAATCCCCGCGGGGGGCAGCGGGGCGAGCAGTACTTC. The chain couples TRBV10-2 to TRBJ2-7; 8 bases are a match to TRBD2. The V and J ends lost 7 bases and 6 bases, in that order; junction bases with no gene match: 14. The CDR3 sequence is 15 residues long. Germline V gives CDR1 WSHSY, CDR2 SAAADI.

The rearrangement joins TRBV7-3 to TRBJ1-1; no clear D. V dropped 3 bases and J dropped 7 bases, with 9 bases sitting between them. Germline V gene data show CDR1 as SGHTA and CDR2 as FQGTGA. CDR3 size: 12 residues. The CDR3 nucleotides are TGTGCCAGCAGCTTTACGGGAGGTGAAGCTTTCTTT. Translating it yields CASSFTGGEAFF.

The chain couples TRBV29-1 to TRBJ2-1; 8 bases are a match to TRBD1. V trimming: 4 bases; J trimming: 3 bases; junction bases outside the gene matches: 8. There are 15 residues in the CDR3. The germline V gene encodes CDR1 SQVTM and CDR2 ANQGSEA. CDR3 protein: CSVVPDRAHYNEQFF. CDR3 bases: TGCAGCGTTGTCCCGGACAGGGCACACTACAATGAGCAGTTCTTC.

The chain links TRBV5-5 to TRBJ2-3; 8 nucleotides match TRBD2. Germline CDR1 SGHKS, CDR2 YYEKEE (reference sequence). The length of the CDR3 is 15 residues. After removal of 1 base from V and 6 bases from J, the junction contained 7 bases not matched to a gene. The CDR3 DNA sequence: TGTGCCAGCAGCTTGTTTCGGACTAGCTGGGATACGCAGTATTTT. Translation: CASSLFRTSWDTQYF. Complete variable domain (other parts from reference TRBV5-5 and TRBJ2-3): DAGVTQSPTHLIKTRGQQVTLRCSPISGHKSVSWYQQVLGQGPQFIFQYYEKEERGRGNFPDRFSARQFPNYSSELNVNALLLGDSALYLCASSLFRTSWDTQYFGPGTRLTVL.

The rearrangement uses TRBV2 and TRBJ2-5; D possibly corresponds to TRBD2 (5 bases). This CDR3 comprises 14 residues. V was pared by 0 bases and J by 3 bases, with 8 bases between. Germline CDR1 reads SNHLY; CDR2 reads FYNNEI. The CDR3 region has the DNA TGTGCCAGCAGTGAAGCGGCGAGGGAAGAGACCCAGTACTTC. This gives the protein CASSEAAREETQYF.

This clone showed up just a few times. The chain joins TRBV6-5 to TRBJ1-5, with TRBD1 identical over 7 bases. V trimming: 0 bases; J trimming: 5 bases; junction bases outside the gene matches: 7. Germline CDR1 and CDR2: MNHEY and SVGAGI. The CDR3 extends over 16 amino acids. The CDR3 is CASSYSRQGMDQPQHF. For the CDR3, the DNA is TGTGCCAGCAGTTACTCGAGACAGGGAATGGATCAGCCCCAGCATTTT.